One sample yielded the 22 T cell receptor beta chains listed below, sequenced in a study of response to subunit inactivated influenza vaccine. TCRdb re-derived calls from the RT-PCR reads in MiXCR, one entry per CDR3 protein. This table holds fewer than 700,000 distinct CDR3 sequences, 13% found once. The material was PBMCs from blood, obtained 40 to 50 days after vaccination. These receptors came from a man between 45 and 60 years old who received an inactivated influenza vaccine.

V gene TRBV11-1 combines with J gene TRBJ2-3; the match to TRBD2 covers 8 bases. V was clipped by 4 bases and J by 1 base; unmatched bases: 13. The CDR3 totals 18 residues. CDR1 is SGHAT and CDR2 is FQDESV in the germline V gene (reference sequence). CDR3: CASSYYSTSAGRTDTQYF. In DNA form, the CDR3 reads TGTGCCAGCAGCTACTACTCGACTAGCGCAGGGCGCACAGATACGCAGTATTTT.

This clonotype has more than one count but fewer than ten. This chain uses TRBV7-8 with TRBJ2-1, with D perhaps being TRBD1 or TRBD2 (5 bases each). The CDR3 is 13 residues long. V dropped 10 bases and J dropped 7 bases, with 17 bases sitting between them. Germline V CDR1 and CDR2: SGHVS, FQNEAQ. The CDR3 DNA follows: TGTGCCACCCAGCCCAGAGGGGAAAATGAGCAGTTCTTC. It codes for CATQPRGENEQFF.

This clonotype showed up just a few times. V is TRBV4-3 and J is TRBJ1-1, with unresolved D. V was trimmed by 0 bases and J by 8 bases, leaving 10 bases between them. The CDR3 spans 13 residues. Germline CDR1 and CDR2: LGHNA and YSLEER. The DNA for the CDR3 is TGCGCCAGCAGCCAAGATTGGGGATACGAAGCTTTCTTT. This sequence encodes CASSQDWGYEAFF.

This clonotype was recorded many times. The chain has TRBV20-1 and TRBJ2-5, with TRBD1 matching 7 bases. Germline V gene data show CDR1 as DFQATT and CDR2 as SNEGSKA (reference sequence). The CDR3 length is 12 residues. Losses at the gene ends were 6 bases for V and 5 bases for J; bases not matched to a gene: 6. The CDR3 reads CSAVGTVETQYF. CDR3 DNA: TGCAGTGCCGTCGGGACAGTTGAGACCCAGTACTTC.

This clonotype has only a few counts. V is TRBV5-1 and J is TRBJ2-3, with TRBD1 matching over 7 bases. Trimming took 4 bases from V and 4 from J; bases not matched to a gene: 6. Germline loops: CDR1 SGHRS, CDR2 YFSETQ. This CDR3 contains 14 residues. CDR3 bases: TGCGCCAGCAGCGCCCAGACAGGGTCAGATACGCAGTATTTT. Amino acids: CASSAQTGSDTQYF.

This sequence joins TRBV28 and TRBJ1-4; no definite D call. The CDR3 length is 13 residues. The germline V gene encodes CDR1 MDHEN and CDR2 SYDVKM. Trimming shortened V by 2 bases and J by 4 bases, and 5 bases separated the two germline ends. The CDR3 coding sequence is TGTGCCAGCAGTTTACAGCTTAATGAAAAACTGTTTTTT. It yields the protein CASSLQLNEKLFF.

This clonotype was seen ten or more times. This chain joins TRBV20-1 and TRBJ2-7, with D perhaps matching TRBD2 (5 bases). V lost 5 bases to trimming and J lost 3 bases, with 17 bases between them. The germline V gene encodes CDR1 DFQATT and CDR2 SNEGSKA (reference sequence). There are 14 residues in the CDR3. Here the CDR3 DNA reads TGCAGTGCTCACTCCCCAGAGGGTAACTACGAGCAGTACTTC. Translated: CSAHSPEGNYEQYF.

In its sample, this clonotype was seen a few times. At one boundary the junction diverges from the germline segment, which might be a read error. This chain's CDR3 is CASTLRMNTEAFF. DNA of the CDR3: TGTGCCAGCACCTTAAGAATGAACACTGAAGCTTTCTTT. The rearrangement uses TRBV7-2 and TRBJ1-1, with D unresolved. The V gene's germline CDR1 is SGHTA and CDR2 FQGNSA. The CDR3 is made up of 13 amino acids.

This clonotype showed up just a few times. V usage is TRBV4-1 and J usage is TRBJ2-2; no clear D gene. The germline V gene has CDR1 MGHRA and CDR2 YSYEKL. This CDR3 contains 13 residues. Trimming took off 7 bases at V and 2 bases at J, with 8 bases between the two ends. The CDR3 is CASKVLNTGELFF. For the CDR3, the DNA is TGCGCCAGCAAAGTACTAAACACCGGGGAGCTGTTTTTT.

The chain has TRBV12-3 or TRBV12-4 and TRBJ1-6; D might be TRBD1 (6 bases). The CDR3 has 14 residues. Trimming stripped 1 base from V and 10 bases from J, with 11 bases between. CDR3 protein: CASSLGSQGSPLHF. The CDR3 nucleotides read TGTGCCAGCAGTTTAGGGTCACAGGGATCACCCCTCCACTTT.

This chain uses TRBV20-1 with TRBJ2-3; no reliable D call. V was pared by 3 bases and J by 3 bases, with 4 bases between. The CDR3 loop spans 11 amino acids. CDR1 and CDR2 (germline): DFQATT, SNEGSKA (reference sequence). CDR3 region: CSARKTDTQYF. Written as DNA, the CDR3 is TGCAGTGCTAGGAAGACAGATACGCAGTATTTT.

The rearrangement joins TRBV5-1 to TRBJ2-3; TRBD2 matches at 11 bases. The ends lost 4 bases at V and 0 bases at J; junction bases unmatched: 4. The CDR3 spans 16 residues. The germline CDR1 and CDR2 sequences are SGHRS and YFSETQ. The CDR3 loop is CASSLGLADSTDTQYF. The CDR3 coding sequence is TGCGCCAGCAGCCTGGGACTAGCGGATAGCACAGATACGCAGTATTTT. Using reference TRBV5-1 and TRBJ2-3 for the parts outside the CDR3, the full variable domain is KAGVTQTPRYLIKTRGQQVTLSCSPISGHRSVSWYQQTPGQGLQFLFEYFSETQRNKGNFPGRFSGRQFSNSRSEMNVSTLELGDSALYLCASSLGLADSTDTQYFGPGTRLTVL.

This clonotype was seen more than once but under ten times. DNA of the CDR3: TGCAGTGCTAGAGTGAGTCGAAGTACCTACGAGCAGTACTTC. Amino acids: CSARVSRSTYEQYF. This chain links TRBV20-1 with TRBJ2-7; D uncertain. This CDR3 region has 14 residues. Germline assignment: CDR1 DFQATT and CDR2 SNEGSKA (reference sequence). The V end was cut by 1 base, the J end by 2 bases, with 12 bases between.

This clonotype has just a few counts. The genes are TRBV6-1 and TRBJ2-1, with 10 bases identical to TRBD2. The CDR3 has 16 amino acids. The germline gives CDR1 MNHNS, CDR2 SASEGT. V was pared by 5 bases and J by 0 bases, with 4 bases of the junction left unmatched. The CDR3 region has the DNA TGTGCCAGCAGTACCAAGCGGGGGGGCTCCTACAATGAGCAGTTCTTC. Translating it yields CASSTKRGGSYNEQFF.

The chain recombines TRBV6-2 or TRBV6-3 with TRBJ2-1; 8 bases fit TRBD1. V gave up 0 bases and J gave up 3 bases; unmatched junction bases: 4. CDR1 MNHEY and CDR2 SVGEGT come from the germline V gene. The CDR3 is 16 residues long. The DNA of the CDR3 is TGTGCCAGCAGTTACTCCTGGACAGGGAACTACAATGAGCAGTTCTTC. Translating it yields CASSYSWTGNYNEQFF.

This clonotype was recorded a few times. This chain connects TRBV5-1 to TRBJ1-1; 8 nucleotides line up with TRBD1. The CDR3 has 14 amino acids. The trim removed 4 bases at V and 2 bases at J, leaving 4 bases unmatched. Germline V gene lookup returns CDR1 SGHRS and CDR2 YFSETQ. The CDR3, as DNA: TGCGCCAGCAGCCCCAGGGGGCTCAACACTGAAGCTTTCTTT. Protein: CASSPRGLNTEAFF.

This clonotype was seen only a few times. This chain connects TRBV20-1 to TRBJ2-2, with 7 bases that match TRBD2. The CDR3 is 13 residues long. Per germline, CDR1 DFQATT and CDR2 SNEGSKA (reference sequence). This chain's CDR3 is CSGLAANTGELFF. CDR3 DNA: TGCAGCGGGCTAGCGGCGAACACCGGGGAGCTGTTTTTT.

There are a few counts of this clonotype. The CDR3 protein is CANGQGPYNEQFF. The CDR3 DNA follows: TGTGCCAACGGACAGGGCCCCTACAATGAGCAGTTCTTC. The chain is built from TRBV2 and TRBJ2-1; 8 bases match TRBD1. CDR1 is SNHLY, CDR2 FYNNEI, per germline. The CDR3 has 13 amino acids. V shed 10 bases and J 2 bases; nucleotides not matched to a gene: 4. Full variable domain (rest looked up from reference TRBV2 and TRBJ2-1): EPEVTQTPSHQVTQMGQEVILRCVPISNHLYFYWYRQILGQKVEFLVSFYNNEISEKSEIFDDQFSVERPDGSNFTLKIRSTKLEDSAMYFCANGQGPYNEQFFGPGTRLTVL.

The V gene is TRBV15, the J gene TRBJ2-3, with D uncertain. This CDR3 contains 13 residues. Trimming removed 4 bases at V and 6 bases at J, with 11 bases between. CDR1 LNHNV and CDR2 YYDKDF come from the germline V gene (reference sequence). The CDR3 bases are TGTGCCACCAGCAAAGACGCGGCCGATACGCAGTATTTT. Its protein product is CATSKDAADTQYF.

V and J are TRBV12-3 or TRBV12-4 and TRBJ1-1; D is unclear. The CDR3 covers 13 residues. V lost 5 bases and J lost 1, with 8 bases in between. CDR3 region: CASSVTTNTEAFF. The CDR3 nucleotides read TGTGCCAGCAGTGTCACAACGAACACTGAAGCTTTCTTT.

The chain uses TRBV6-1 and TRBJ2-2; D might be TRBD1 or TRBD2, each matching 5 bases. This CDR3 region has 15 residues. V gave up 2 bases and J gave up 3 bases, with 10 bases separating them. Germline V CDR1 and CDR2: MNHNS, SASEGT. CDR3 coding DNA: TGTGCCAGCAGTGAATCAAGAGGGGACACCGGGGAGCTGTTTTTT. Translated: CASSESRGDTGELFF.

The chain has TRBV10-3 and TRBJ1-1; maybe TRBD1 (6 bases). The CDR3 extends over 16 amino acids. CDR1 ENHRY and CDR2 SYGVKD come from the germline V gene. Trimming stripped 0 bases from V and 5 bases from J, with 16 bases between. This CDR3 reads CAISESGGAGGTEAFF. DNA of the CDR3: TGTGCCATCAGTGAGTCTGGGGGCGCGGGAGGGACTGAAGCTTTCTTT.